This TCR beta chain comes out of a study of cytomegalovirus exposure and HLA in healthy donors (dated by TCRdb to 2016 to 2017). With regard to the full study: A later analysis indicated that the 120 or so validation repertoires were generated on the platform also employed for the 700 or so repertoires of the first cohort. The study aimed to test whether cataloging public T cell receptors could reveal signatures of past pathogen exposure. A separate validation cohort of 100 to 150 different subjects was used in addition to the approximately 700-subject first cohort. The study combined high-throughput TCR immunosequencing, statistical association of individual TCRs with disease status, and machine learning to predict cytomegalovirus infection status.

Donors formed part of the validation cohort, which comprised over a hundred subjects and was distinct from the first cohort of under 850 subjects. What the research found in general, with its limitations: In the study, 150 to 200 TCR beta chains were listed as associated with cytomegalovirus. A few of the identified cytomegalovirus-associated TCR beta chains were confirmed in vitro to be specific for cytomegalovirus antigens. A later analysis found that TCRs clustered in the first cohort also tended to co-occur in the approximately 120 validation repertoires, with 90% to 95% of cluster scores above 0. Cytomegalovirus status was reported to be diagnosed by the classifier with high specificity and sensitivity in both the original and validation cohorts. All 120 or so repertoires were used to score co-occurrence in the validation cohort in a later analysis, because that analysis had no HLA typing for the cohort. While some public TCRs were present in many individuals, most TCR sequences turned up only very rarely across donors. It was suggested by the authors that the approach could potentially be generalized to other disease states and immunological phenotypes.

V and J lose 4 bases and 4 bases, and a span of 10 bases separates them. The CDR3 spans 14 residues, from the cysteine through the phenylalanine. CDR3 DNA is the only sequence kept; it has 42 bases, read in frame from the first base. The germline V gene (reference sequence) gives CDR1 as SEHNR and CDR2 as FQNEAQ. Preparation of the library involved the immunoSEQ multiplex PCR assay. The authors' analysis ran thus. A statistical classification framework was built for diagnosing cytomegalovirus status from the catalog of TCR beta chain sequences. Imported from immuneACCESS, the table was reduced by TCRdb to in-frame sequences with V and J called. These copies leave out some clones; in studies compared against another copy, an unresolved V gene accounts for under half, and the cause of the remainder is not known. D and trimming were read from the DNA, whereas the V and J calls and clone size are those reported in that table. For this sample there are more than 80,000 clones; around 96% appear just once. Approximately 1.4% of the sample lies in the top ten.

This clone was recorded only once. It lacks a known antigen. No much larger clonotype is one base removed from it; base qualities were not supplied. This sequence uses TRBV7-9 and TRBJ2-2, with TRBD1 tentatively as D gene (5 bases match). Sequences were obtained from PBMCs. The TCR sequence derives from a woman aged 18-29 years in good health and CMV-seronegative. Here is the DNA: TGTGCCAGCAGCTGGCAGGGTAGCACCGGGGAGCTGTTTTTT. It is translated as CASSWQGSTGELFF.